This TCR beta chain was identified during a study of shared clonotypes between healthy human individuals. Details on this clone: Its antigen remains unknown.

In CD8 memory, CD45RO+ cells were put together with CCR7-negative CD45RA+ TemRA cells. Whole-study findings and limits: Clonotypes that were shared across a handful of donors made up approximately 5.1% of naive CD4 clonotypes.

The table came from immunoSEQ multiplex PCR; TCRdb's copy has only in-frame clones and leaves some out. Seen here are fewer than 850,000 clones, roughly 87% observed once, and the top ten hold around a third. CDR1 is MDHEN, CDR2 SYDVKM, per germline. Trimming removed 6 bases at V and 3 bases at J, with 17 bases between. The CDR3 contains 15 residues. The sequence derives from a young man in good health. Some clones in this sample may be carry-over from other donors' samples. This chain connects TRBV28 to TRBJ2-5; D is ambiguous. The sequenced sample consisted of memory CD8+ T cells from PBMCs. Stated subset: CD45RO+ cells pooled with CCR7-negative TemRA cells. In nucleotides, the CDR3 is TGTGCCAGCAGCCACCTCTATGGGCTGGAAGAGACCCAGTACTTC. Residues: CASSHLYGLEETQYF. The full variable domain, rest sourced from reference TRBV28 and TRBJ2-5, is DVKVTQSSRYLVKRTGEKVFLECVQDMDHENMFWYRQDPGLGLRLIYFSYDVKMKEKGDIPEGYSVSREKKERFSLILESASTNQTSMYLCASSHLYGLEETQYFGPGTRLLVL.